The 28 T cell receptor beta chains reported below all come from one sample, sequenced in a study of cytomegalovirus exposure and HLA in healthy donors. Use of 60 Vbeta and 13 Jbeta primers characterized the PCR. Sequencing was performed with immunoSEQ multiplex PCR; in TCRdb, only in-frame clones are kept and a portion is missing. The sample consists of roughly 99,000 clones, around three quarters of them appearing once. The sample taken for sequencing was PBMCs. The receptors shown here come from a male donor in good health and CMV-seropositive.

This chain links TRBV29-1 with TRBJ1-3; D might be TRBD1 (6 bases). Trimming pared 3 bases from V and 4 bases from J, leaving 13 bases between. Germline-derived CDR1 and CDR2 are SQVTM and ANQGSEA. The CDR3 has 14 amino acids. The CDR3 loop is CSVDGNRDGNTIYF. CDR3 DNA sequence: TGCAGCGTTGACGGAAACAGGGACGGAAACACCATATATTTT.

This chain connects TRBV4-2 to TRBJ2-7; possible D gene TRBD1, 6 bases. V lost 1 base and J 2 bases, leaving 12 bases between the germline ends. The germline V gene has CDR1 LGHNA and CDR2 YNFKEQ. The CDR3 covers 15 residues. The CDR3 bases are TGTGCCAGCAGCCAAGTCCTCAGGGGTACCTACGAGCAGTACTTC. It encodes CASSQVLRGTYEQYF.

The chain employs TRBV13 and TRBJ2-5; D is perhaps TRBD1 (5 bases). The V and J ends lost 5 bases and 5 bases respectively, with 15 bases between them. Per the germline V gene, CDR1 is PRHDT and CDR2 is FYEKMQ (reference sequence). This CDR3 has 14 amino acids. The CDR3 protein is CASSQKGMPETQYF. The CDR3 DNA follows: TGTGCCAGCAGCCAGAAGGGGATGCCTGAGACCCAGTACTTC.

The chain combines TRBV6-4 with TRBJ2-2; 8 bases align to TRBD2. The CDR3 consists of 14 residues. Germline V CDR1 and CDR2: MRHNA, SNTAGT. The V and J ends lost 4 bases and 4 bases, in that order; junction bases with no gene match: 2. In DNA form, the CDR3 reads TGTGCCAGCAGTGCCGGGACTAGCACCGGGGAGCTGTTTTTT. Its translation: CASSAGTSTGELFF.

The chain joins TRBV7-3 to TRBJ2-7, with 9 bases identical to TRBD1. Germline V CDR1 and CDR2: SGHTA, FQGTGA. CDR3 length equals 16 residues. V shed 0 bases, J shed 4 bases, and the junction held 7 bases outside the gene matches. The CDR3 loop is CASSLTYGTGIYEQYF. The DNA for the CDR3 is TGTGCCAGCAGCTTAACGTATGGGACAGGGATATACGAGCAGTACTTC.

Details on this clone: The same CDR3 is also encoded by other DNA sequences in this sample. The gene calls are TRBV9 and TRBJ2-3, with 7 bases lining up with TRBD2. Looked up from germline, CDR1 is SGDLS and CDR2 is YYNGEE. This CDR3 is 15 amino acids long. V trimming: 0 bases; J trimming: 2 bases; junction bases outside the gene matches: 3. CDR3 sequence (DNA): TGTGCCAGCAGCGTAGGGGGGGGGTCCACAGATACGCAGTATTTT. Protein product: CASSVGGGSTDTQYF. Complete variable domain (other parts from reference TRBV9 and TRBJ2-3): DSGVTQTPKHLITATGQRVTLRCSPRSGDLSVYWYQQSLDQGLQFLIQYYNGEERAKGNILERFSAQQFPDLHSELNLSSLELGDSALYFCASSVGGGSTDTQYFGPGTRLTVL.

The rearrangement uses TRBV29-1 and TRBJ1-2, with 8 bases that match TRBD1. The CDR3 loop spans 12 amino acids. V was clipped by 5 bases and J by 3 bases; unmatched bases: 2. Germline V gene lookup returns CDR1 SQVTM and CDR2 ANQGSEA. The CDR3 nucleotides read TGCAGCGTTAACAGGGGGGACTATGGCTACACCTTC. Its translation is CSVNRGDYGYTF.

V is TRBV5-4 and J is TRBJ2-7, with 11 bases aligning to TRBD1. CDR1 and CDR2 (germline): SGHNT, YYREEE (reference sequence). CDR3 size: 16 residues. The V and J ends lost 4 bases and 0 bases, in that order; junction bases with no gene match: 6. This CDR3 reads CASSRGQGADSYEQYF. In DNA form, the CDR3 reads TGTGCCAGCAGCCGTGGACAGGGGGCTGACTCCTACGAGCAGTACTTC.

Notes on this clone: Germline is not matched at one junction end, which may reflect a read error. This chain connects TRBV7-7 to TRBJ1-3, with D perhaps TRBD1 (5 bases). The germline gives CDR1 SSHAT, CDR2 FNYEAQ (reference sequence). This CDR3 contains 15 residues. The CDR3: CASSKGGACGNTIYF. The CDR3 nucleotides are TGTGCTAGCAGCAAGGGAGGGGCTTGCGGAAACACCATATATTTT.

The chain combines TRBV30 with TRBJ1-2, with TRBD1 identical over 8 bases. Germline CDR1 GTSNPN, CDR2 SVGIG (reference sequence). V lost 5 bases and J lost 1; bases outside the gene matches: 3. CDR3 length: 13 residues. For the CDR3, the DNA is TGTGCCTGGGGGACAGGAAATAACTATGGCTACACCTTC. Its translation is CAWGTGNNYGYTF. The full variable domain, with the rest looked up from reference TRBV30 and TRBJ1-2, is SQTIHQWPATLVQPVGSPLSLECTVEGTSNPNLYWYRQAAGRGLQLLFYSVGIGQISSEVPQNLSASRPQDRQFILSSKKLLLSDSGFYLCAWGTGNNYGYTFGSGTRLTVV.

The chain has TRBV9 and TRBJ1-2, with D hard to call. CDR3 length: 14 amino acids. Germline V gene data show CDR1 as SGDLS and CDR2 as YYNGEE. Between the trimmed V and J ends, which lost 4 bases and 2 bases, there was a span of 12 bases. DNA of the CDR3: TGTGCCAGCAGCCCTCGACTCGAGAACTATGGCTACACCTTC. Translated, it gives CASSPRLENYGYTF.

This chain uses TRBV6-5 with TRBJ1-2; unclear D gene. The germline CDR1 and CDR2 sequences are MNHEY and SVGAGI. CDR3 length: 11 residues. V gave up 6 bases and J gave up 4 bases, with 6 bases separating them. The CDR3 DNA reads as TGTGCCAGCAGAGAGGGCTATGGCTACACCTTC. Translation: CASREGYGYTF.

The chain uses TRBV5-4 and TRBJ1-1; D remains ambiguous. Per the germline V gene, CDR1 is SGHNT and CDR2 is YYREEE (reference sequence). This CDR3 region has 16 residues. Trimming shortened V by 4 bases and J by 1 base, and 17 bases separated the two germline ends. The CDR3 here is CASSPARKEGNTEAFF. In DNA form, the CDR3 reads TGTGCCAGCAGCCCCGCGAGGAAGGAGGGGAACACTGAAGCTTTCTTT.

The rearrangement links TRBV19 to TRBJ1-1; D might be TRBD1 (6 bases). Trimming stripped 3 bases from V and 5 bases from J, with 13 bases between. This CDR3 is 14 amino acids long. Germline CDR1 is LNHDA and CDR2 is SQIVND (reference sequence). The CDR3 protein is CASSIDPRGTEAFF. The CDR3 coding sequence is TGTGCCAGTAGTATCGATCCCAGGGGTACTGAAGCTTTCTTT.

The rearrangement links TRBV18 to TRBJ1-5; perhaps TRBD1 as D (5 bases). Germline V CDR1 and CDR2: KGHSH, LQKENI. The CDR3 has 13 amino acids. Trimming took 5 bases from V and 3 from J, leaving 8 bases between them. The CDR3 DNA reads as TGTGCCAGCTCAGGGGGGTACAATCAGCCCCAGCATTTT. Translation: CASSGGYNQPQHF.

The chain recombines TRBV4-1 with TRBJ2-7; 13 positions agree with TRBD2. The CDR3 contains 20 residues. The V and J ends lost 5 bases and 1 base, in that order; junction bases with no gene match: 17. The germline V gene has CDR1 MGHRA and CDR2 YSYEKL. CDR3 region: CASSSRLTSGGTIESYEQYF. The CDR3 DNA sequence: TGCGCCAGCAGCTCCCGGTTGACTAGCGGGGGGACCATCGAATCCTACGAGCAGTACTTC.

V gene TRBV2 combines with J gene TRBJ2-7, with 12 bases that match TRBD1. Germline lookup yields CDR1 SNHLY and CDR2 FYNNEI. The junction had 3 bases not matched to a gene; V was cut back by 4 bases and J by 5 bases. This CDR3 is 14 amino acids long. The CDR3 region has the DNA TGTGCCAGCAGTGGGGACAGGGGGCCGGACGAGCAGTACTTC. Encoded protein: CASSGDRGPDEQYF.

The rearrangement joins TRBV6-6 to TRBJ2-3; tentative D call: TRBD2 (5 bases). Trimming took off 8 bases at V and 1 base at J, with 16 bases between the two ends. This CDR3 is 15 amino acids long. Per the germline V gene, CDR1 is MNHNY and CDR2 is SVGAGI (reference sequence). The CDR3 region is CASSLFLGGTDTQYF. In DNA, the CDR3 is TGTGCCAGCTCACTCTTTCTGGGAGGCACAGATACGCAGTATTTT.

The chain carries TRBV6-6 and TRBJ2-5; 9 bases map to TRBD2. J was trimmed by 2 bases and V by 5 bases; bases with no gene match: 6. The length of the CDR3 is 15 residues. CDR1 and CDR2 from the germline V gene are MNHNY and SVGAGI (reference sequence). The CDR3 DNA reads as TGTGCCAGCAGTCTGCTAGCGGGGAGGCAAGAGACCCAGTACTTC. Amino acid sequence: CASSLLAGRQETQYF.

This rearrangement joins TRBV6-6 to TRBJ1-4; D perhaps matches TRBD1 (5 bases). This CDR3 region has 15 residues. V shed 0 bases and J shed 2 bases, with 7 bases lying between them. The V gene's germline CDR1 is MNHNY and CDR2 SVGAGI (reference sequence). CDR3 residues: CASSYSDTTNEKLFF. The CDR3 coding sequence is TGTGCCAGCAGTTACTCGGACACTACTAATGAAAAACTGTTTTTT.

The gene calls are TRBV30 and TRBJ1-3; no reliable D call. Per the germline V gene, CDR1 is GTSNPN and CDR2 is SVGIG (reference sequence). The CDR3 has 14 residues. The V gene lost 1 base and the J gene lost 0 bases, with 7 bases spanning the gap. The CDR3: CAWSGHSSGNTIYF. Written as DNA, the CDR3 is TGTGCCTGGAGTGGGCACAGCTCTGGAAACACCATATATTTT.

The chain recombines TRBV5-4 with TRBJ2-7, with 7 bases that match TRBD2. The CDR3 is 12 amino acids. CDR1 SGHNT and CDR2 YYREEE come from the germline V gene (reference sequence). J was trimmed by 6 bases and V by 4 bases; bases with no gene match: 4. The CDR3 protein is CASSGGLGEQYF. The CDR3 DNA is TGTGCCAGCAGCGGCGGACTAGGCGAGCAGTACTTC.

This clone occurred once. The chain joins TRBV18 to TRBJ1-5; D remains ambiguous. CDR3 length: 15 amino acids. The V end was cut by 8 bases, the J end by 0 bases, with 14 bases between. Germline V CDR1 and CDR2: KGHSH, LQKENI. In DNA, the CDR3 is TGTGCCAGCCACGGTCCGGGAGTTAGCAATCAGCCCCAGCATTTT. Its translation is CASHGPGVSNQPQHF.

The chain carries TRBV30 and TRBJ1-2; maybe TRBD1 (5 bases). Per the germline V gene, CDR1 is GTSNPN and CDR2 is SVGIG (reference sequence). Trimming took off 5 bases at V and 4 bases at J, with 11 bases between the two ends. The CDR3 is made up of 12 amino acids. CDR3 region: CAWSDSPYGYTF. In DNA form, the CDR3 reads TGTGCCTGGTCAGACAGCCCCTATGGCTACACCTTC.

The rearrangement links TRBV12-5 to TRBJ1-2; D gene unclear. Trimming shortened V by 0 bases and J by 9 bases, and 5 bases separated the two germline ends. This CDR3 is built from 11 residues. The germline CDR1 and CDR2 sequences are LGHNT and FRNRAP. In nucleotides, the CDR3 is TGTGCTAGTGGTTTGGTTAGTAGCTACACCTTC. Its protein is CASGLVSSYTF.

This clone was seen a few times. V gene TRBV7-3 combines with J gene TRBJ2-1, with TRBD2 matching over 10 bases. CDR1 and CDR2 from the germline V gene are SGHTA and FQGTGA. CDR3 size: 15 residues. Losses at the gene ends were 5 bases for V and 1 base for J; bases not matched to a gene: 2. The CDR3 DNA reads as TGTGCCAGCAGCCTTAGCGGGGGGTCCTACAATGAGCAGTTCTTC. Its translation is CASSLSGGSYNEQFF.

The CDR3 nucleotides are TGTGCCAGCAGCTTCAGGGGTATCGCTAATGAAAAACTGTTTTTT. It encodes CASSFRGIANEKLFF. This chain joins TRBV7-8 and TRBJ1-4, with D possibly being TRBD1 (6 bases). Germline CDR1 and CDR2: SGHVS and FQNEAQ. The CDR3 consists of 15 residues. V was clipped by 3 bases and J by 3 bases, with 11 bases between them.

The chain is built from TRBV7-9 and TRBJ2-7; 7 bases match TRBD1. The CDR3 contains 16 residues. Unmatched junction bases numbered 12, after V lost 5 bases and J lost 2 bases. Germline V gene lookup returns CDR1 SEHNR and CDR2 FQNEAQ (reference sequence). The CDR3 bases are TGTGCCAGCAGCCTCAGAGGGACAGCCTCCCCCTACGAGCAGTACTTC. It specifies CASSLRGTASPYEQYF.